This T cell receptor beta chain derives from a study of blood T cell repertoires in COVID-19. Study overall: Specimens from acute and convalescent COVID-19 originated in the United States, Italy and Spain. Nucleic acid was either cDNA or gDNA, and it came from T cells, B-cell-depleted T cells, or PBMCs.

CDR1 SGHNT and CDR2 YYREEE come from the germline V gene (reference sequence). V was clipped by 4 bases and J by 5 bases; unmatched bases: 3. This CDR3 is 14 amino acids long. Repertoires were generated with immunoSEQ multiplex PCR, while TCRdb's copy carries only in-frame clones and drops some. The sample records some 210,000 clones, around nine tenths being singletons. This clone was seen once. The sequenced sample consisted of peripheral blood. This TCR was recovered from a woman aged 40 to 49 who had recovered from COVID-19. This chain links TRBV5-4 with TRBJ2-7, with 13 bases aligning to TRBD2. The CDR3 sequence is CASSPGTSGDEQYF. As DNA, the CDR3 is TGTGCCAGCAGCCCCGGGACTAGCGGGGACGAGCAGTACTTC.